Listed below are T cell receptor beta chains from one sample, sequenced in a study of blood T cell repertoires in COVID-19. The table came from immunoSEQ multiplex PCR; TCRdb's copy has only in-frame clones and leaves some out. Of some 110,000 clones in the sample, less than 85% were seen once. The source material was peripheral blood. Every receptor here comes from a middle-aged man with acute or convalescent COVID-19. The CDR3 runs from the conserved cysteine through the conserved F or W. D genes are given only for firm matches. Expanded clones are given a class, and other clones once, few, many or no size at all.

clone size: once; V gene: TRBV24-1; D gene: TRBD1; J gene: TRBJ2-3; CDR3 DNA: TGTGCCACCAGTAGACAGGGCGGTTTAGGGACAGATACGCAGTATTTT; CDR3 protein: CATSRQGGLGTDTQYF
clone size: NA; V gene: TRBV5-4; D gene: NA; J gene: TRBJ1-3; CDR3 DNA: TGTGCCAGCAGCCCCGCAGGGTCGAGGTCTGGAAACACCATATATTTT; CDR3 protein: CASSPAGSRSGNTIYF
clone size: NA; V gene: TRBV9; D gene: NA; J gene: TRBJ1-1; CDR3 DNA: TGTGCCAGCAGCGTAGACAGGGCGAACACTGAAGCTTTCTTT; CDR3 protein: CASSVDRANTEAFF
clone size: few; V gene: TRBV30; D gene: TRBD1; J gene: TRBJ1-2; CDR3 DNA: TGTGCCTGGGGACAGGTCTATGGCTACACCTTC; CDR3 protein: CAWGQVYGYTF
clone size: many; V gene: TRBV28; D gene: NA; J gene: TRBJ2-7; CDR3 DNA: TGTGCCAGCAGCCCTATAGAGGTTATCTCCTACGAGCAGTACTTC; CDR3 protein: CASSPIEVISYEQYF
clone size: NA; V gene: TRBV10-3; D gene: NA; J gene: TRBJ1-1; CDR3 DNA: TGTGCCATCAGTGAGTCCCACATCACTGAAGCTTTCTTT; CDR3 protein: CAISESHITEAFF
clone size: NA; V gene: TRBV11-2; D gene: TRBD1; J gene: TRBJ1-5; CDR3 DNA: TGTGCCAGCAGAGGAACAGGGGGCAATCAGCCCCAGCATTTT; CDR3 protein: CASRGTGGNQPQHF
clone size: few; V gene: TRBV28; D gene: TRBD1; J gene: TRBJ1-2; CDR3 DNA: TGTGCCAGCAGAACAGGGGGCTATGGCTACACCTTC; CDR3 protein: CASRTGGYGYTF
clone size: NA; V gene: TRBV4-1; D gene: TRBD2; J gene: TRBJ2-2; CDR3 DNA: TGCGCCAGCAGCCAACTCCATGGGCTAGCGGGGGTCACCGGGGAGCTGTTTTTT; CDR3 protein: CASSQLHGLAGVTGELFF
clone size: NA; V gene: TRBV6-5; D gene: TRBD2; J gene: TRBJ2-5; CDR3 DNA: TGTGCCAGCACCAAGCCGCCGGGGGGCCAAGAGACCCAGTACTTC; CDR3 protein: CASTKPPGGQETQYF
clone size: NA; V gene: TRBV19; D gene: NA; J gene: TRBJ2-1; CDR3 DNA: TGTGCCAGTAGTATGGCGTGGGACTTAGATTACAATGAGCAGTTCTTC; CDR3 protein: CASSMAWDLDYNEQFF
clone size: NA; V gene: TRBV27; D gene: TRBD1; J gene: TRBJ2-6; CDR3 DNA: TGTGCCAGCAGGGACAGGGAATCTGGGGCCAACGTCCTGACTTTC; CDR3 protein: CASRDRESGANVLTF
clone size: NA; V gene: TRBV2; D gene: NA; J gene: TRBJ1-6; CDR3 DNA: TGTGCCAGCAGTGAAGGGGGGCCTGCAGGGTTGGGGTCACCCCTCCACTTT; CDR3 protein: CASSEGGPAGLGSPLHF
clone size: NA; V gene: TRBV2; D gene: TRBD1; J gene: TRBJ1-4; CDR3 DNA: TGTGCCAGCAGTGAAGTACAGGGGTACGAAAAACTGTTTTTT; CDR3 protein: CASSEVQGYEKLFF
clone size: NA; V gene: TRBV5-5; D gene: TRBD1; J gene: TRBJ1-2; CDR3 DNA: TGTGCCAGCAGCTTGGAGGGACAGACAAACTATGGCTACACCTTC; CDR3 protein: CASSLEGQTNYGYTF
clone size: NA; V gene: TRBV24-1; D gene: NA; J gene: TRBJ2-1; CDR3 DNA: TGTGCCACCAGTGATGCCTGGGGCGGGGCACAGTTCTTC; CDR3 protein: CATSDAWGGAQFF
clone size: NA; V gene: TRBV7-9; D gene: NA; J gene: TRBJ2-1; CDR3 DNA: TGTGCCAGCAGCTTTTCCGGGGGTTCGTACAATGAGCAGTTCTTC; CDR3 protein: CASSFSGGSYNEQFF
clone size: NA; V gene: TRBV20-1; D gene: TRBD2; J gene: TRBJ2-5; CDR3 DNA: TGCAGTGCTAGTGATAGCGGGGGGCCGGCAGGACAAGAGACCCAGTACTTC; CDR3 protein: CSASDSGGPAGQETQYF
clone size: NA; V gene: TRBV10-3; D gene: NA; J gene: TRBJ1-5; CDR3 DNA: TGTGCCTCAAAACCTGGGGGAGGGGGACAGCCCCAGCATTTT; CDR3 protein: CASKPGGGGQPQHF
clone size: once; V gene: TRBV9; D gene: TRBD2; J gene: TRBJ2-3; CDR3 DNA: TGTGCCAGCAGCGTAGCGGCTAGCGGGGGGTCCACAGATACGCAGTATTTT; CDR3 protein: CASSVAASGGSTDTQYF
clone size: NA; V gene: TRBV6-1; D gene: NA; J gene: TRBJ2-5; CDR3 DNA: TGTGCCAGCAGTGAAGTCGGGGGGCCAGAGAAGACCCAGTACTTC; CDR3 protein: CASSEVGGPEKTQYF
clone size: NA; V gene: TRBV4-1; D gene: TRBD2; J gene: TRBJ2-7; CDR3 DNA: TGCGCCAGCAGCCGTACCCCGGGACTAGCGGACCTCGAGCAGTACTTC; CDR3 protein: CASSRTPGLADLEQYF
clone size: NA; V gene: TRBV13; D gene: NA; J gene: TRBJ1-3; CDR3 DNA: TGTGCCAGCAGCGCAGGGTTCGGAAACACCATATATTTT; CDR3 protein: CASSAGFGNTIYF
clone size: NA; V gene: TRBV2; D gene: NA; J gene: TRBJ2-5; CDR3 DNA: TGTGCCAGCAGTGCGGCGGAACAAGAGACCCAGTACTTC; CDR3 protein: CASSAAEQETQYF
clone size: NA; V gene: TRBV5-4; D gene: TRBD2; J gene: TRBJ2-2; CDR3 DNA: TGTGCCAGCAGCTTAACACTAGCGGGGGTCGAAACCGGGGAGCTGTTTTTT; CDR3 protein: CASSLTLAGVETGELFF
clone size: NA; V gene: TRBV19; D gene: TRBD2; J gene: TRBJ2-3; CDR3 DNA: TGTGCCACCGCTTTAGCGGGGTCGAGCACAGATACGCAGTATTTT; CDR3 protein: CATALAGSSTDTQYF
clone size: NA; V gene: TRBV6-4; D gene: TRBD1; J gene: TRBJ2-2; CDR3 DNA: TGTGCCAGCAGTGACTCGATAGCGGACAGGGGTAACATTATGACCGGGGAGCTGTTTTTT; CDR3 protein: CASSDSIADRGNIMTGELFF
clone size: NA; V gene: TRBV5-6; D gene: TRBD2; J gene: TRBJ2-7; CDR3 DNA: TGTGCCAGCAGCTTTCGGGGGGTGTCCCACGAGCAGTACTTC; CDR3 protein: CASSFRGVSHEQYF
clone size: NA; V gene: TRBV7-2; D gene: NA; J gene: TRBJ2-5; CDR3 DNA: TGTGCCAGCAGCTTTCGACAGCGAGAGACCCAGTACTTC; CDR3 protein: CASSFRQRETQYF
clone size: few; V gene: TRBV6-2/TRBV6-3; D gene: NA; J gene: TRBJ1-1; CDR3 DNA: TGTGCCAGCAGCGGAGGGAAAGCTTTCTTT; CDR3 protein: CASSGGKAFF
clone size: NA; V gene: TRBV7-9; D gene: TRBD1; J gene: TRBJ1-2; CDR3 DNA: TGTGCCAGCAGCCCATGGACAGGGGGCTATGGCTACACCTTC; CDR3 protein: CASSPWTGGYGYTF
clone size: few; V gene: TRBV3-1/TRBV3-2; D gene: TRBD1; J gene: TRBJ1-2; CDR3 DNA: TGTGCCAGCAGCCAAGCTTCGGACAGGGTAAAGGGCTACACCTTC; CDR3 protein: CASSQASDRVKGYTF
clone size: NA; V gene: TRBV30; D gene: NA; J gene: TRBJ1-3; CDR3 DNA: TGTGCCTGGAGACCGTGGCAGGGCTCTGGAAACACCATATATTTT; CDR3 protein: CAWRPWQGSGNTIYF
clone size: NA; V gene: TRBV6-1; D gene: TRBD1; J gene: TRBJ1-2; CDR3 DNA: TGTGCCAGCAGTGGGAATCTGGGACAGGCGCTTAACTATGGCTACACCTTC; CDR3 protein: CASSGNLGQALNYGYTF
clone size: NA; V gene: TRBV6-5; D gene: TRBD2; J gene: TRBJ2-7; CDR3 DNA: TGTGCCAGCAGTTACTCGGGACTAGCGGGAATATACGAGCAGTACTTC; CDR3 protein: CASSYSGLAGIYEQYF
clone size: once; V gene: TRBV5-1; D gene: NA; J gene: TRBJ1-1; CDR3 DNA: TGCGCCAGCAGCTCGACCAGGACGGGGTTCGAGAACACTGAAGCTTTCTTT; CDR3 protein: CASSSTRTGFENTEAFF
clone size: NA; V gene: TRBV7-6; D gene: TRBD1; J gene: TRBJ2-7; CDR3 DNA: TGTGCCAGCAGCCCCGAAGTAAGGACAGGCGAGCAGTACTTC; CDR3 protein: CASSPEVRTGEQYF
clone size: NA; V gene: TRBV11-3; D gene: TRBD1; J gene: TRBJ1-1; CDR3 DNA: TGTGCCAGCAGCTTAAACAGGGGGAGCACTGAAGCTTTCTTT; CDR3 protein: CASSLNRGSTEAFF
clone size: NA; V gene: TRBV6-2/TRBV6-3; D gene: NA; J gene: TRBJ2-7; CDR3 DNA: TGTGCCAGCAGCTTCGGACTGATCTACGAGCAGTACTTC; CDR3 protein: CASSFGLIYEQYF
clone size: few; V gene: TRBV19; D gene: NA; J gene: TRBJ1-2; CDR3 DNA: TGTGCCAGTAGTATTTGGGGGGAATACTATGGCTACACCTTC; CDR3 protein: CASSIWGEYYGYTF
clone size: NA; V gene: TRBV27; D gene: TRBD2; J gene: TRBJ2-1; CDR3 DNA: TGTGCCAGCAGTTTTTTAGCGGGAGGGACGTTCGAGCAGTTCTTC; CDR3 protein: CASSFLAGGTFEQFF
clone size: NA; V gene: TRBV6-1; D gene: NA; J gene: TRBJ2-7; CDR3 DNA: TGTGCCAGCAGTGAACACAGCAACAACGAGCAGTACTTC; CDR3 protein: CASSEHSNNEQYF
clone size: NA; V gene: TRBV19; D gene: TRBD2; J gene: TRBJ2-7; CDR3 DNA: TGTGCCAGTAGTGAGGAAGCGGGACGCTCCTACGAGCAGTACTTC; CDR3 protein: CASSEEAGRSYEQYF
clone size: NA; V gene: TRBV6-5; D gene: TRBD1; J gene: TRBJ1-2; CDR3 DNA: TGTGCCAGCAGCACAACAGGGGGCGTAAGCTATGGCTACACCTTC; CDR3 protein: CASSTTGGVSYGYTF
clone size: NA; V gene: TRBV6-6; D gene: TRBD2; J gene: TRBJ2-1; CDR3 DNA: TGTGCCAGCAGTCGACCCTGGGGCGGGAGGGGTAGGGATGAGCAGTTCTTC; CDR3 protein: CASSRPWGGRGRDEQFF
clone size: NA; V gene: TRBV20-1; D gene: TRBD2; J gene: TRBJ2-5; CDR3 DNA: TGCAGTGCCCTAGCGGAAGAGACCCAGTACTTC; CDR3 protein: CSALAEETQYF
clone size: few; V gene: TRBV5-1; D gene: TRBD1; J gene: TRBJ1-3; CDR3 DNA: TGCGCCAGCAGCTTGGGGACAGGGGGCTCCTTGAGCTCTGGAAACACCATATATTTT; CDR3 protein: CASSLGTGGSLSSGNTIYF
clone size: NA; V gene: TRBV4-1; D gene: TRBD2; J gene: TRBJ2-1; CDR3 DNA: TGCGCCAGCAGCCAAATGACTAGCGGGGGTGAGCAGTTCTTC; CDR3 protein: CASSQMTSGGEQFF
clone size: NA; V gene: TRBV11-2; D gene: TRBD1; J gene: TRBJ1-2; CDR3 DNA: TGTGCCAGCAGCTTAGCGGGGCCGGGACAGGGGGCTGGTGGCTACACCTTC; CDR3 protein: CASSLAGPGQGAGGYTF
clone size: NA; V gene: TRBV27; D gene: NA; J gene: TRBJ2-7; CDR3 DNA: TGTGCCAGCAGTTCCCTCCCGGGCGGGACGTACGAGCAGTACTTC; CDR3 protein: CASSSLPGGTYEQYF
clone size: once; V gene: TRBV24-1; D gene: TRBD2; J gene: TRBJ2-5; CDR3 DNA: TGTGCCACCACTGCCCCCTCGGGACTAGCGGGGACCGTACAAGAGACCCAGTACTTC; CDR3 protein: CATTAPSGLAGTVQETQYF
clone size: NA; V gene: TRBV21-1; D gene: NA; J gene: TRBJ2-7; CDR3 DNA: TGTGCCAGCAGCAAATTCCCCAGCGGGCCGCCCGGACGGGACGAGCAGTACTTC; CDR3 protein: CASSKFPSGPPGRDEQYF
clone size: NA; V gene: TRBV28; D gene: NA; J gene: TRBJ1-5; CDR3 DNA: TGTGCCAGCATCCCACAGGGCGATCAGCCCCAGCATTTT; CDR3 protein: CASIPQGDQPQHF
clone size: NA; V gene: TRBV2; D gene: TRBD1; J gene: TRBJ1-4; CDR3 DNA: TGTGCCAGCGGACAGGGAGGTGGAAAACTGTTTTTT; CDR3 protein: CASGQGGGKLFF
clone size: once; V gene: TRBV10-3; D gene: NA; J gene: TRBJ1-2; CDR3 DNA: TGTGCCATCACGGACACCGCTAACTATGGCTACACCTTC; CDR3 protein: CAITDTANYGYTF
clone size: once; V gene: TRBV21-1; D gene: NA; J gene: TRBJ1-1; CDR3 DNA: TGTGCCAGCAGGGACAGGGGGCGGAACACTGAAGCTTTCTTT; CDR3 protein: CASRDRGRNTEAFF
clone size: NA; V gene: TRBV18; D gene: TRBD1; J gene: TRBJ1-6; CDR3 DNA: TGTGCCAGCAGACAGGGCGACCCTTCACCCCTCCACTTT; CDR3 protein: CASRQGDPSPLHF
clone size: NA; V gene: TRBV9; D gene: TRBD1; J gene: TRBJ1-6; CDR3 DNA: TGTGCCAGCAGCGTAGGGGGAACAGGGGGCGATAATTCACCCCTCCACTTT; CDR3 protein: CASSVGGTGGDNSPLHF
clone size: NA; V gene: TRBV9; D gene: TRBD2; J gene: TRBJ2-2; CDR3 DNA: TGTGCCAGCAGCGAAAAGGGGCTAGCGGACACCGGGGAGCTGTTTTTT; CDR3 protein: CASSEKGLADTGELFF
clone size: NA; V gene: TRBV9; D gene: NA; J gene: TRBJ1-2; CDR3 DNA: TGTGCCAGCAGCGTAGTGGAACAGTTAGGCTACACCTTC; CDR3 protein: CASSVVEQLGYTF